These 29 T cell receptor beta chains were all obtained from the same sample, sequenced in a study of T cells in Graves' hyperthyroidism and ophthalmopathy. Researchers amplified the TCR beta CDR3 regions from RNA transcripts. The primer set for the first-round RT-PCR of the TCR CDR3 was HTBI. TCRdb re-called the multiplex PCR reads through MiXCR, storing one row per CDR3 protein. The sample shows approximately 520,000 distinct CDR3 sequences, more than 20% of them seen only once. Input material: blood. The receptors originated from a man in his late teens or twenties with Graves' hyperthyroidism.

The rearrangement uses TRBV5-1 and TRBJ2-7; D perhaps matches TRBD2 (5 bases). The germline V gene encodes CDR1 SGHRS and CDR2 YFSETQ. Trimming left V 1 base short and J 3 bases short, with 14 bases between. This CDR3 contains 15 residues. CDR3 coding DNA: TGCGCCAGCAGCTTGTCGCCGGGGTTAGACTACGAGCAGTACTTC. Translating gives CASSLSPGLDYEQYF.

This clonotype appeared a few times. This chain links TRBV2 with TRBJ2-2; TRBD1 aligns across 8 bases. The CDR3 covers 14 residues. J lost 4 bases, V lost 6 bases, and 4 bases had no gene match. CDR1 is SNHLY, CDR2 FYNNEI, per germline. The chain's CDR3 is CASRTTGGTGELFF. Written as DNA, the CDR3 is TGTGCCAGCAGAACAACAGGGGGCACCGGGGAGCTGTTTTTT.

The chain links TRBV7-6 to TRBJ2-5; 8 nucleotides align to TRBD2. Germline trimming cut 5 bases from V and 9 bases from J; bases unmatched to any gene: 20. Germline V CDR1 and CDR2: SGHVS, FNYEAQ. This CDR3 spans 17 amino acids. CDR3 in amino acids: CASSPRGAGSGVRPQYF. In nucleotides, the CDR3 is TGTGCCAGCAGCCCCCGGGGAGCAGGTAGCGGGGTGAGACCCCAGTACTTC.

This clonotype was found many times. The chain combines TRBV5-1 with TRBJ2-7; D gene unclear. Germline V lookup: CDR1 SGHRS, CDR2 YFSETQ. There are 14 residues in the CDR3. The V end was cut by 0 bases, the J end by 2 bases, with 9 bases between. The CDR3 DNA reads as TGCGCCAGCAGCTTGGCACAATTTACCTACGAGCAGTACTTC. As protein: CASSLAQFTYEQYF.

This clonotype was seen at least ten times. The chain joins TRBV7-8 to TRBJ1-3; TRBD1 matches at 7 bases. Germline CDR1 and CDR2: SGHVS and FQNEAQ. J was trimmed by 0 bases and V by 3 bases; bases with no gene match: 2. The CDR3 is 15 residues long. CDR3: CASSFDRASGNTIYF. In nucleotides, the CDR3 is TGTGCCAGCAGCTTTGACAGGGCCTCTGGAAACACCATATATTTT.

Points on this clonotype: A much larger clonotype is one base distant, so this may be a read error. The rearrangement uses TRBV6-1 and TRBJ1-5; 9 nucleotides agree with TRBD1. Germline CDR1 MNHNS, CDR2 SASEGT. The CDR3 is 16 amino acids. The DNA of the CDR3 is TGTTCCAGCAGTACAGGACAGGGGCTAATCAATCAGCCCCAGCATTTT. It codes for CSSSTGQGLINQPQHF.

This clonotype has a count of ten or more. This chain links TRBV12-3 or TRBV12-4 with TRBJ1-1, with 10 bases aligning to TRBD1. J was trimmed by 1 base and V by 5 bases; bases with no gene match: 4. The CDR3 length is 15 residues. The CDR3 region is CASSGWTGGNTEAFF. DNA of the CDR3: TGTGCCAGCAGTGGCTGGACAGGGGGGAACACTGAAGCTTTCTTT.

This clonotype was seen ten or more times. The chain has TRBV30 and TRBJ2-2; D uncertain. This CDR3 contains 13 residues. Germline V CDR1 and CDR2: GTSNPN, SVGIG (reference sequence). V was trimmed by 1 base and J by 5 bases, leaving 8 bases between them. The CDR3 sequence is CAWSGRETGELFF. DNA for the CDR3: TGTGCCTGGAGTGGGAGAGAGACCGGGGAGCTGTTTTTT.

DNA for the CDR3: TGCGCCAGCAGCTTGATTTTCGGGACTAGCCTCCAAGAGACCCAGTACTTC. The encoded protein is CASSLIFGTSLQETQYF. J is TRBJ2-5 and V is TRBV5-1; 9 bases fit TRBD2. The J segment lost 1 base and the V segment lost 1 base, leaving 8 bases of the junction unmatched. This CDR3 region has 17 residues. CDR1 and CDR2 (germline): SGHRS, YFSETQ. Complete variable domain (other parts from reference TRBV5-1 and TRBJ2-5): KAGVTQTPRYLIKTRGQQVTLSCSPISGHRSVSWYQQTPGQGLQFLFEYFSETQRNKGNFPGRFSGRQFSNSRSEMNVSTLELGDSALYLCASSLIFGTSLQETQYFGPGTRLLVL.

This clonotype has a count of ten or more. The chain employs TRBV19 and TRBJ2-7; D remains unclear. V was pared by 5 bases and J by 4 bases, with 12 bases between. This CDR3 has 13 residues. Germline-derived CDR1 and CDR2 are LNHDA and SQIVND (reference sequence). The CDR3 DNA reads as TGTGCCAGTAGTTTTGGACCGCTATACGAGCAGTACTTC. Its translation is CASSFGPLYEQYF.

This clonotype was observed many times. V and J are TRBV7-2 and TRBJ1-1, with D perhaps TRBD1 (6 bases). Germline V CDR1 and CDR2: SGHTA, FQGNSA. CDR3 size: 15 residues. Deletions cut 5 bases from V and 6 bases from J, with 19 bases between. CDR3 amino acids: CASSRGAAFYAEAFF. CDR3 sequence (DNA): TGTGCCAGCAGCAGGGGGGCCGCATTTTACGCTGAAGCTTTCTTT.

This clonotype was counted at least ten times. In DNA, the CDR3 is TGTGCCACCAGTGGTGGTATCACCGGGGAGCTGTTTTTT. As protein: CATSGGITGELFF. V gene TRBV24-1 combines with J gene TRBJ2-2, with D unclear. V lost 5 bases to trimming and J lost 4 bases, with 7 bases between them. This CDR3 comprises 13 residues. Per germline, CDR1 KGHDR and CDR2 SFDVKD.

This clonotype was seen only a few times. The chain uses TRBV6-1 and TRBJ2-5; D is undetermined. Germline CDR1 reads MNHNS; CDR2 reads SASEGT. This CDR3 is built from 11 residues. Trimming pared 8 bases from V and 5 bases from J, leaving 9 bases between. The CDR3 coding sequence is TGTGCCAGCTTACGGTTGGAGACCCAGTACTTC. Amino acid sequence: CASLRLETQYF.

This clonotype is a singleton in its sample. This chain uses TRBV20-1 with TRBJ2-7; a weak D match, TRBD2 (6 bases). Trimming stripped 3 bases from V and 2 bases from J, with 11 bases between. The CDR3 has 13 amino acids. Germline V lookup: CDR1 DFQATT, CDR2 SNEGSKA (reference sequence). This CDR3 reads CSARGLEAYEQYF. CDR3 in DNA: TGCAGTGCTAGGGGACTGGAGGCCTACGAGCAGTACTTC.

This clonotype was seen at least ten times. The chain recombines TRBV28 with TRBJ1-2; 9 nucleotides line up with TRBD1. Germline V gene lookup returns CDR1 MDHEN and CDR2 SYDVKM. The trim removed 5 bases at V and 7 bases at J, leaving 14 bases unmatched. This CDR3 is built from 16 residues. The CDR3 region has the DNA TGTGCCAGCAGTGCCCGACGATGGACAGGGGAAGGTGGCTACACCTTC. It is translated as CASSARRWTGEGGYTF.

This clonotype was seen a few times. The chain uses TRBV12-3 or TRBV12-4 and TRBJ1-1; tentative D call: TRBD1 (5 bases). Trimming stripped 2 bases from V and 2 bases from J, with 12 bases between. The CDR3 covers 15 residues. CDR3 sequence: CASSLPWGVNTEAFF. CDR3 nucleotides: TGTGCCAGCAGTTTACCTTGGGGGGTCAACACTGAAGCTTTCTTT.

This clonotype appeared many times. The chain is built from TRBV28 and TRBJ2-7; 7 bases agree with TRBD1. Looked up from germline, CDR1 is MDHEN and CDR2 is SYDVKM. With V trimmed by 5 bases and J by 6 bases, 10 bases remained unmatched. The CDR3 has 14 amino acids. The CDR3 sequence is CASSPPGQLFEQYF. CDR3 in DNA: TGTGCCAGCAGTCCCCCGGGACAGCTTTTCGAGCAGTACTTC.

CDR3 sequence: CASSRDVGRETQYF. DNA for the CDR3: TGTGCCAGCAGCCGGGACGTGGGGCGGGAGACCCAGTACTTC. The chain is built from TRBV11-2 and TRBJ2-5, with D tentatively TRBD1 or TRBD2 (5 bases each). The CDR3 extends over 14 amino acids. Trimming removed 5 bases from V and 5 bases from J, with 15 bases in between. The V gene's germline CDR1 is SGHAT and CDR2 FQNNGV.

Ten or more counts support this clonotype. The chain links TRBV11-1 to TRBJ2-7; TRBD1 is a possible D gene (6 bases). Trimming shortened V by 8 bases and J by 2 bases, and 16 bases separated the two germline ends. This CDR3 is 14 amino acids long. Germline lookup yields CDR1 SGHAT and CDR2 FQDESV (reference sequence). CDR3 residues: CASSPVHRAYEQYF. The CDR3 DNA sequence: TGTGCCAGCTCCCCAGTCCACAGGGCCTACGAGCAGTACTTC.

There are a few counts of this clonotype. This likely comes from a read error, as the CDR3 has no conserved phenylalanine or tryptophan at its end. CDR3 nucleotide sequence: TGTGCCAGCAGTTTTCTTCTAGCGGGGGGCCCGAACACCGGGGAGCTGTTTTCT. The encoded protein is CASSFLLAGGPNTGELFS. The genes are TRBV12-3 or TRBV12-4 and TRBJ2-2; 11 bases are a match to TRBD2. This CDR3 contains 18 residues. Trimming at V came to 3 bases and at J to 0 bases, leaving 6 bases not matched to a gene.

This clonotype has a count of ten or more. The rearrangement links TRBV6-1 to TRBJ2-7; D unresolved. From germline, CDR1 is MNHNS and CDR2 SASEGT. The V end lost 3 bases, the J end lost 4 bases, and 4 bases lay between the germline ends. This CDR3 spans 11 amino acids. CDR3 nucleotides: TGTGCCAGCAGTGACATGTACGAGCAGTACTTC. Translated: CASSDMYEQYF.

V and J are TRBV14 and TRBJ2-2; D gene ambiguous. Trimming took off 4 bases at V and 4 bases at J, with 13 bases between the two ends. This CDR3 is built from 15 residues. Germline V lookup: CDR1 SGHDN, CDR2 FVKESK. Here the CDR3 reads CASSPYPPGTGELFF. The CDR3 DNA follows: TGTGCCAGCAGCCCGTACCCTCCCGGCACCGGGGAGCTGTTTTTT.

This clonotype came up many times. The chain carries TRBV6-1 and TRBJ2-2; the D is unclear. V lost 4 bases to trimming and J lost 2 bases, with 20 bases between them. This CDR3 has 18 residues. The germline V gene encodes CDR1 MNHNS and CDR2 SASEGT. The CDR3 DNA sequence: TGTGCCAGCAGTGCCCCCTCGGGCAGGCCCTCAAACACCGGGGAGCTGTTTTTT. This translates into CASSAPSGRPSNTGELFF.

The chain links TRBV25-1 to TRBJ2-6, with 12 bases aligning to TRBD1. The CDR3 consists of 18 residues. Germline CDR1 is MGHDK and CDR2 is SYGVNS. Unmatched junction bases numbered 6, after V lost 4 bases and J lost 2 bases. CDR3 sequence reads: CASSAPGQGAPGANVLTF. CDR3 sequence (DNA): TGTGCCAGCAGTGCTCCGGGACAGGGGGCCCCTGGGGCCAACGTCCTGACTTTC.

In its sample, this clonotype was seen many times. The chain is built from TRBV7-9 and TRBJ2-7, with D unresolved. The CDR3 extends over 13 amino acids. Germline CDR1 SEHNR, CDR2 FQNEAQ (reference sequence). Trimming left V 0 bases short and J 3 bases short, with 6 bases between. In DNA, the CDR3 is TGTGCCAGCAGCTTAGCAGACGGCTACGAGCAGTACTTC. It codes for CASSLADGYEQYF.

In the case of this clonotype: This may arise from a read error, as a much more abundant clone is one base away. The CDR3 region has the DNA TGTTCCAGCAGCGCAAACCGGGACCGCCACTTC. This codes for CSSSANRDRHF. The V and J genes are TRBV13 and TRBJ1-2, with a tentative D call TRBD1 (5 bases). Germline CDR1 is PRHDT and CDR2 is FYEKMQ (reference sequence). The CDR3 runs 11 residues.

This clonotype was detected many times. The chain uses TRBV9 and TRBJ1-1; D may be TRBD1 (6 bases). This CDR3 contains 17 residues. The V gene lost 1 base and the J gene lost 3 bases, with 19 bases spanning the gap. Germline assignment: CDR1 SGDLS and CDR2 YYNGEE. CDR3 sequence reads: CASSVPTGGPEDTEAFF. CDR3 nucleotide sequence: TGTGCCAGCAGCGTACCCACGGGGGGGCCGGAGGACACTGAAGCTTTCTTT.

This clonotype appeared a few times. The chain is built from TRBV6-1 and TRBJ1-2, with D uncertain. The CDR3 is 13 amino acids. V dropped 6 bases and J dropped 1 base, with 9 bases sitting between them. Germline values: CDR1 MNHNS, CDR2 SASEGT. The CDR3 protein is CASRMGFNYGYTF. CDR3 in DNA: TGTGCCAGCAGGATGGGGTTTAACTATGGCTACACCTTC.

V gene TRBV6-5 combines with J gene TRBJ2-7, with 13 bases identical to TRBD2. The CDR3 totals 16 residues. V gave up 0 bases and J gave up 3 bases; unmatched junction bases: 2. CDR1 is MNHEY and CDR2 is SVGAGI in the germline V gene. The CDR3 DNA reads TGTGCCAGCAGTTACTCGACTAGCGGGGGGAACTACGAGCAGTACTTC. Translation gives CASSYSTSGGNYEQYF.